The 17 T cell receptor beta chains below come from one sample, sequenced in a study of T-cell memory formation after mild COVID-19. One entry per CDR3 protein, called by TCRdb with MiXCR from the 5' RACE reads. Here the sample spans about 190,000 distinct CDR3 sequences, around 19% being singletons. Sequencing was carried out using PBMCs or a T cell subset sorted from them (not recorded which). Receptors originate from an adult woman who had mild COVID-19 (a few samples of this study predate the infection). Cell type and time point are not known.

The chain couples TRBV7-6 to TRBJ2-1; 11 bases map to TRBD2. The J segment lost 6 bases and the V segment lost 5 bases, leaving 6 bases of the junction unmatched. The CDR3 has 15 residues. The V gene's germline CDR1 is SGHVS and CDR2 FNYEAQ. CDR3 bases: TGTGCCAGCAGCCAGACTAGCGGGGACTCCAATGAGCAGTTCTTC. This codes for CASSQTSGDSNEQFF.

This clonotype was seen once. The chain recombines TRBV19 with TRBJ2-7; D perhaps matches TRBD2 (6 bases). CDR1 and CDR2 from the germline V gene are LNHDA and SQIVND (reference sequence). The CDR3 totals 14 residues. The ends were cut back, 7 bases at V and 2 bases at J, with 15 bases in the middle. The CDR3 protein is CASTRDWGTYEQYF. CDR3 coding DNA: TGTGCCAGTACCCGGGACTGGGGTACCTACGAGCAGTACTTC.

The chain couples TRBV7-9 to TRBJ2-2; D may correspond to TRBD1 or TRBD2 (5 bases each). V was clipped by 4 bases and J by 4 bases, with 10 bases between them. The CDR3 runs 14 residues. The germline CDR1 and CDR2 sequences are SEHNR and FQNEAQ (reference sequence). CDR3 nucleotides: TGTGCCAGCAGCTCCGGGGCAAGCACCGGGGAGCTGTTTTTT. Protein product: CASSSGASTGELFF.

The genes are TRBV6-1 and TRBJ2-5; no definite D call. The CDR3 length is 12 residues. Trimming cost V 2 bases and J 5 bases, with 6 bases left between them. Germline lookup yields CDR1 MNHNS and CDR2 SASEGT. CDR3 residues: CASSEPAETQYF. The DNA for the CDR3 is TGTGCCAGCAGTGAACCGGCGGAGACCCAGTACTTC.

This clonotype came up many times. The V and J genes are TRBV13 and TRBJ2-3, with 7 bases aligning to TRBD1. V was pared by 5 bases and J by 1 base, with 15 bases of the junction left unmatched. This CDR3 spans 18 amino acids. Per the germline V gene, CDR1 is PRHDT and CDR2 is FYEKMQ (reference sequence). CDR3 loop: CASSPAYSRDRRTDTQYF. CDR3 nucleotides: TGTGCCAGCAGCCCAGCATACTCCCGGGACAGACGCACAGATACGCAGTATTTT. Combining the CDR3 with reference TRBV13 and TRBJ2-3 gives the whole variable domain AAGVIQSPRHLIKEKRETATLKCYPIPRHDTVYWYQQGPGQDPQFLISFYEKMQSDKGSIPDRFSAQQFSDYHSELNMSSLELGDSALYFCASSPAYSRDRRTDTQYFGPGTRLTVL.

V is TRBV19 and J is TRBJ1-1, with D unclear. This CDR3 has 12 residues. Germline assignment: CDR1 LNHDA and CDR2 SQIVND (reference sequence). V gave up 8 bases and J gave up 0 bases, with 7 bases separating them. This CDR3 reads CASSFMNTEAFF. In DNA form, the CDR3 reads TGTGCCAGTTCATTCATGAACACTGAAGCTTTCTTT. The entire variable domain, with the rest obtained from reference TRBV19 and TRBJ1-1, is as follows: DGGITQSPKYLFRKEGQNVTLSCEQNLNHDAMYWYRQDPGQGLRLIYYSQIVNDFQKGDIAEGYSVSREKKESFPLTVTSAQKNPTAFYLCASSFMNTEAFFGQGTRLTVV.

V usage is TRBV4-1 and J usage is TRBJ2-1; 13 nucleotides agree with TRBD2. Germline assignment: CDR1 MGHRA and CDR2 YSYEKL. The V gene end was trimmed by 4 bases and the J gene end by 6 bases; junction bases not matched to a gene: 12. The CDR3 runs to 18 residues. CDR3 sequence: CASSRTSGGHTLLNEQFF. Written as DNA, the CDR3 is TGCGCCAGCAGCCGGACTAGCGGGGGCCATACCTTACTCAATGAGCAGTTCTTC.

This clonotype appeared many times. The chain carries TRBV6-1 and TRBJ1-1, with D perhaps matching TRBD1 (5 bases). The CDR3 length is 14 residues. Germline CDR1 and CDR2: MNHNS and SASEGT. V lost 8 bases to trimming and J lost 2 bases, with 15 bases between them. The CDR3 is CASPLGVRNTEAFF. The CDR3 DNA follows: TGTGCCAGCCCCTTGGGGGTCCGAAACACTGAAGCTTTCTTT.

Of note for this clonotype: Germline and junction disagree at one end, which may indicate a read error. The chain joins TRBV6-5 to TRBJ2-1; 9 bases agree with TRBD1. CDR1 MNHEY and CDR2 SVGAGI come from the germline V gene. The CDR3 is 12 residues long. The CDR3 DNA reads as TGTGCCAGCAGCCGACAGGGGGGTTCCATGATCTTC. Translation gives CASSRQGGSMIF.

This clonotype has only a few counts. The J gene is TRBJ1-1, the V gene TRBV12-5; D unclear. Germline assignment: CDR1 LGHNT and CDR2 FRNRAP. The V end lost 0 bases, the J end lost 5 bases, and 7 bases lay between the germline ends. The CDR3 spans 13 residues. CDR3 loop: CASGLVRDTEAFF. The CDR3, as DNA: TGTGCTAGTGGTTTGGTACGAGATACTGAAGCTTTCTTT.

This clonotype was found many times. This CDR3 reads CASSVSGSRSYEQYF. Written as DNA, the CDR3 is TGTGCCAGCAGCGTTAGCGGGAGCCGCTCCTACGAGCAGTACTTC. This chain connects TRBV5-5 to TRBJ2-7, with 9 bases that match TRBD2. The CDR3 covers 15 residues. Looked up from germline, CDR1 is SGHKS and CDR2 is YYEKEE (reference sequence). The V segment lost 4 bases and the J segment 0 bases; nucleotides outside the gene matches: 5.

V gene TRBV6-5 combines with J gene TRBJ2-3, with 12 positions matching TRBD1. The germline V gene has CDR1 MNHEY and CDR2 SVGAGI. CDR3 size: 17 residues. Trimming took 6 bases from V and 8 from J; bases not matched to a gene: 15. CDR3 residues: CASSRLPGQGARGTQYF. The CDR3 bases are TGTGCCAGCAGCCGTCTTCCGGGACAGGGGGCTCGAGGTACGCAGTATTTT.

CDR3 region: CASSHVRQYNEQFF. The CDR3, as DNA: TGTGCCAGCAGCCACGTCCGACAATACAATGAGCAGTTCTTC. This chain links TRBV7-8 with TRBJ2-1; D call uncertain. V dropped 5 bases and J dropped 4 bases, with 12 bases sitting between them. The CDR3 is made up of 14 amino acids. Germline V CDR1 and CDR2: SGHVS, FQNEAQ.

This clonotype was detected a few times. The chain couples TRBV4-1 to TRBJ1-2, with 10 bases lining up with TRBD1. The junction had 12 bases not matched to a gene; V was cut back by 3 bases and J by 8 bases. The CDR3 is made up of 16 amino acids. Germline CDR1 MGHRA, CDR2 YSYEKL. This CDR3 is CASSQTGDRGWNGYTF. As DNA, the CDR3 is TGCGCCAGCAGCCAGACAGGGGACAGGGGATGGAACGGCTACACCTTC.

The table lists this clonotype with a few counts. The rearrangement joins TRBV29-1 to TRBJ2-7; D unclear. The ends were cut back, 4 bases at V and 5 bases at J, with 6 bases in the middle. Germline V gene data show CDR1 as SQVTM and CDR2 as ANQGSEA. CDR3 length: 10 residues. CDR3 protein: CSVGSNEQYF. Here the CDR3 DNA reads TGCAGCGTTGGGTCCAACGAGCAGTACTTC.

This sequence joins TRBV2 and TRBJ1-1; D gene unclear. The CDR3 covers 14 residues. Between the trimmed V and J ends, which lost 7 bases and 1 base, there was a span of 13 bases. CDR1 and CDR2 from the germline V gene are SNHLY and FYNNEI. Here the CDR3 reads CASKTSLANTEAFF. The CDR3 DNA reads TGTGCCAGCAAGACCTCTTTGGCGAACACTGAAGCTTTCTTT.

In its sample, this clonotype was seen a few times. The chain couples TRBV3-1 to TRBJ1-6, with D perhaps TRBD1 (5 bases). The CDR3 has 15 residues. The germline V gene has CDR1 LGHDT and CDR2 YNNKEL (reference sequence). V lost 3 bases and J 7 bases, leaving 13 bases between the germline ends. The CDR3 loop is CASSHGGAKNSPLHF. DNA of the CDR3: TGTGCCAGCAGCCATGGTGGGGCGAAGAATTCACCCCTCCACTTT.